This T cell receptor (beta chain) was sequenced during a study of blood T cell dynamics during melanoma immunotherapy. As for the study in general: Patients with metastatic melanoma got pembrolizumab or nivolumab-ipilimumab as first-line care. Broader study findings: The study could not tell melanoma-specific clones from general immune activation.

Trimming left V 5 bases short and J 0 bases short, with 7 bases between. This CDR3 region has 13 residues. Germline assignment: CDR1 SGHAT and CDR2 FQNNGV. The time point denotes: week 3, after first cycle of checkpoint inhibitor. Patients had no prior systemic cancer treatment, immunosuppressants or other active cancers. About this clone: Its target is unknown.

Sequencing used immunoSEQ multiplex PCR; TCRdb keeps in-frame clones, though not all of them. Altogether under 20,000 clones are present, about 90% being singletons, with the ten largest covering roughly 7.2%. The sequence derives from a human donor with melanoma. Sequenced material: blood, taken from a patient treated with checkpoint blockade. The chain is built from TRBV11-2 and TRBJ1-1, with D unresolved. The CDR3 is CASSTGMNTEAFF. Written as DNA, the CDR3 is TGTGCCAGCAGCACGGGGATGAACACTGAAGCTTTCTTT.